This T cell receptor (beta chain) emerged from a study of cytomegalovirus exposure and HLA in healthy donors. The overall study: Approximately 190 million T cells yielded 100 million to 130 million unique TCR beta sequences, as an earlier analysis found.

Donors were ostensibly healthy at sampling, although undocumented immune exposures were probable. A few counts support this clone. Its antigen is currently unknown. The PCR contained 60 Vbeta and 13 Jbeta primers. Libraries were prepared by immunoSEQ multiplex PCR; TCRdb keeps only in-frame clonotypes and omits some of them. The sample includes about 250,000 clones, about nine tenths seen only once; the top ten take less than 2%. Points from the study as a whole: Common viral pathogens seemed, in a later analysis, to connect with several of the most significant clusters.

The sample was PBMCs. This TCR came from a girl aged 2 to 10 in good health and CMV-seronegative.

CDR3 sequence (DNA): TGTGCCAGCAGCCGGACAGATCTTCCTAACACTGAAGCTTTCTTT. Its translation: CASSRTDLPNTEAFF. The chain is built from TRBV6-1 and TRBJ1-1; a possible D gene is TRBD1 (6 bases). The ends were cut back, 6 bases at V and 2 bases at J, with 16 bases in the middle. Germline lookup yields CDR1 MNHNS and CDR2 SASEGT. This CDR3 is built from 15 residues.